Listed below are T cell receptor beta chains from one sample, sequenced in a study of T cells after yellow fever vaccination. TCRdb recomputed calls from the 5' RACE reads with MiXCR, one row per CDR3 protein. This sample carries some 300,000 distinct CDR3 sequences, approximately 10% of them seen once, and the ten largest clones take 3% to 4%. The specimen comprised CD4+ T cells sorted from PBMCs, sampled 5 days after the yellow fever booster vaccination. The receptor source for this set is a man younger than 30 who received the YFV17D yellow fever vaccine. Both conserved end residues are part of each CDR3. A D gene is named only where the DNA matches it firmly. A clone size is listed for some rows: how often the clone was seen (once, few, many), or a class if it is expanded.

d_gene	v_gene	abundance	j_gene	CDR3aa	CDR3nt
TRBD1	TRBV10-3	-	TRBJ2-1	CASMGDRGGYEQFF	TGTGCCTCTATGGGGGACAGGGGAGGGTATGAGCAGTTCTTC
-	TRBV7-2	-	TRBJ2-3	CASSLTAPTAGDTQYF	TGTGCCAGCAGCTTGACGGCCCCCACGGCAGGAGATACGCAGTATTTT
-	TRBV10-3	-	TRBJ1-3	CASSVGGNSGNTIYF	TGTGCCAGCTCAGTGGGGGGAAACTCTGGAAACACCATATATTTT
TRBD2	TRBV10-3	-	TRBJ2-3	CAIRSGVLTDTQYF	TGTGCCATCAGGAGCGGGGTACTCACAGATACGCAGTATTTT
-	TRBV2	few	TRBJ1-5	CASSDQGSNQPQHF	TGTGCCAGCAGTGATCAAGGGAGCAATCAGCCCCAGCATTTT
-	TRBV12-3/TRBV12-4	-	TRBJ1-6	CASTRGPSSPLHF	TGTGCCAGCACTCGGGGCCCTTCTTCACCCCTCCACTTT
-	TRBV4-2	many	TRBJ1-4	CASSQEVRGNEKLFF	TGTGCCAGCAGCCAAGAGGTCCGGGGAAATGAAAAACTGTTTTTT
TRBD1	TRBV29-1	-	TRBJ1-1	CSVEPRQGANTEAFF	TGCAGCGTTGAACCAAGACAGGGGGCCAACACTGAAGCTTTCTTT
-	TRBV11-2	few	TRBJ2-7	CASSLITGKIYEQYF	TGTGCCAGCAGCTTAATTACGGGGAAGATCTACGAGCAGTACTTC
-	TRBV12-3/TRBV12-4	few	TRBJ2-1	CASSLLVSNEQFF	TGTGCCAGCAGTTTATTAGTGAGCAATGAGCAGTTCTTC
-	TRBV2	-	TRBJ1-4	CASSGRDATNEKLFF	TGTGCCAGCAGCGGCCGGGACGCAACTAATGAAAAACTGTTTTTT
TRBD1	TRBV12-3/TRBV12-4	many	TRBJ2-1	CASSWTGGSREQFF	TGTGCCAGCAGTTGGACAGGGGGCTCTCGGGAGCAGTTCTTC
TRBD2	TRBV18	-	TRBJ2-2	CASSPQTSGTNTGELFF	TGTGCCAGCTCACCGCAGACTAGCGGGACTAACACCGGGGAGCTGTTTTTT
TRBD2	TRBV20-1	few	TRBJ2-3	CSAPPWAGGKDTQYF	TGCAGTGCTCCTCCCTGGGCGGGGGGCAAAGATACGCAGTATTTT
TRBD1	TRBV9	-	TRBJ2-1	CASSVGPGTGAPREQFF	TGTGCCAGCAGCGTTGGTCCCGGGACAGGGGCCCCACGTGAGCAGTTCTTC
-	TRBV20-1	-	TRBJ2-7	CSGGEAYEQYF	TGCAGTGGTGGTGAAGCCTACGAGCAGTACTTC
-	TRBV10-3	-	TRBJ1-1	CAIRKQGGSEAFF	TGTGCCATCAGGAAACAGGGTGGGTCTGAAGCTTTCTTT
TRBD2	TRBV7-2	-	TRBJ2-1	CASPLGGDSYNEQFF	TGTGCCAGTCCACTGGGGGGGGACTCCTACAATGAGCAGTTCTTC
-	TRBV10-3	-	TRBJ1-6	CASQPTVLGPGSPLHF	TGTGCCAGCCAACCGACCGTTTTGGGCCCGGGATCACCCCTCCACTTT
TRBD2	TRBV5-1	many	TRBJ2-5	CASSFLAGGQETQYF	TGCGCCAGCAGCTTCCTAGCGGGGGGGCAAGAGACCCAGTACTTC
-	TRBV7-3	many	TRBJ2-1	CASSLSEHNEQFF	TGTGCCAGCAGCTTGTCCGAGCACAATGAGCAGTTCTTC
TRBD2	TRBV9	few	TRBJ2-2	CASSVGTSGTGELFF	TGTGCCAGCAGCGTAGGGACTAGCGGCACCGGGGAGCTGTTTTTT
TRBD2	TRBV5-1	-	TRBJ2-3	CASSWTSGGSTDTQYF	TGCGCCAGCAGCTGGACTAGCGGGGGTAGCACAGATACGCAGTATTTT